This record covers a single T cell receptor beta chain. This sample was taken from a study of control samples from healthy donors and cancer patients. This table comes from immunoSEQ multiplex PCR, and its TCRdb copy is limited to in-frame clones, with some not included. This sample has roughly 73,000 clones, with about 87% found just once. The CDR3 covers 20 residues. CDR1 and CDR2 from the germline V gene are MNHNS and SASEGT. The ends were cut back, 2 bases at V and 1 base at J, with 26 bases in the middle. The clonotype was recovered from a man in his fifties in good health. Sequenced sample: blood. V gene TRBV6-1 combines with J gene TRBJ2-5; possibly TRBD1 for D (6 bases). CDR3 DNA sequence: TGTGCCAGCAGTGAAATGGCGGCCGCCGGAACAGGGAACTCCCAAGAGACCCAGTACTTC. Translated: CASSEMAAAGTGNSQETQYF.